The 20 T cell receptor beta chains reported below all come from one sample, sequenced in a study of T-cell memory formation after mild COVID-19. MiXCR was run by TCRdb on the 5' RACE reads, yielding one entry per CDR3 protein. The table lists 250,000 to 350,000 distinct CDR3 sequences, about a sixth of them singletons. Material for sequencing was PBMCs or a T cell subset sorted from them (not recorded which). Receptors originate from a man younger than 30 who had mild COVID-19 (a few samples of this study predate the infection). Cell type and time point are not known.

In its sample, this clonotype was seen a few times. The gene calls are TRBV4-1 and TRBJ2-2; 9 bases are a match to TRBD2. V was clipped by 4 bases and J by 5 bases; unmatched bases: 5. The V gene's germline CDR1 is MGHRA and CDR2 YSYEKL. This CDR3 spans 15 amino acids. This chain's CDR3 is CASSLSGGQTGELFF. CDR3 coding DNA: TGCGCCAGCAGCCTCAGCGGGGGGCAGACCGGGGAGCTGTTTTTT.

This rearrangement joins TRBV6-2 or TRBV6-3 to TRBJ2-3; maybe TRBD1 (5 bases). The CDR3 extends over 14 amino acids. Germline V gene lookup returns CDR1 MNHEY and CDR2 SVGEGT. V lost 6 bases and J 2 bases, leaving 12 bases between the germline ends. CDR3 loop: CASSWTSNTDTQYF. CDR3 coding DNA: TGTGCCAGCAGCTGGACAAGTAACACAGATACGCAGTATTTT.

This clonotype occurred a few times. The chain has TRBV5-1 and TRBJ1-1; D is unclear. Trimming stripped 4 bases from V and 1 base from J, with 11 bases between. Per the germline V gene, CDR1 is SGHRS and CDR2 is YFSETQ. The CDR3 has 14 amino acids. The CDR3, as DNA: TGCGCCAGCAGCAGAGGACGGTCGAACACTGAAGCTTTCTTT. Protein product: CASSRGRSNTEAFF.

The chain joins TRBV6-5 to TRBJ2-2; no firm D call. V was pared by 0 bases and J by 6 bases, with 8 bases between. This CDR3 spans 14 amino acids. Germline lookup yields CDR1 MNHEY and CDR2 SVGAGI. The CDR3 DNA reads TGTGCCAGCAGTTACTCTCCCGGGTCCGGGGAGCTGTTTTTT. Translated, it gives CASSYSPGSGELFF.

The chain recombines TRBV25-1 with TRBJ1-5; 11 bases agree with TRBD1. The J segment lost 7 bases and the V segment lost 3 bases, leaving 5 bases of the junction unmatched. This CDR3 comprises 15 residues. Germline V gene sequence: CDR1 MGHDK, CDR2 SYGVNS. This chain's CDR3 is CASSEGTGGGQPQHF. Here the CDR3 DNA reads TGTGCCAGCAGTGAGGGGACAGGGGGTGGACAGCCCCAGCATTTT.

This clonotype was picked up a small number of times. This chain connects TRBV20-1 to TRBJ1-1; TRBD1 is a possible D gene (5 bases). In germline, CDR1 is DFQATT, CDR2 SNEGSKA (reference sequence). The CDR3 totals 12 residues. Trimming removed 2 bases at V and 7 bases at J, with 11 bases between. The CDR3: CSARPRGREAFF. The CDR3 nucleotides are TGCAGTGCTAGACCTCGGGGCCGTGAAGCTTTCTTT.

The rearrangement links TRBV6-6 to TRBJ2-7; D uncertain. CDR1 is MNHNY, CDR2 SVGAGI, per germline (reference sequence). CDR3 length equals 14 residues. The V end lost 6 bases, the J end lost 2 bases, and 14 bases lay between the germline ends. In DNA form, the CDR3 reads TGTGCCAGCAGCATGCGGTCGGTTACCTACGAGCAGTACTTC. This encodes CASSMRSVTYEQYF.

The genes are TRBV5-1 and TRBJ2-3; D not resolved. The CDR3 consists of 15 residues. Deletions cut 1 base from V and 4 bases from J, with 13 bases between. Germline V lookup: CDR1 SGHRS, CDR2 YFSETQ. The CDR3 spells CASSLLGHGADTQYF. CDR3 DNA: TGCGCCAGCAGCTTGTTAGGGCATGGAGCAGATACGCAGTATTTT. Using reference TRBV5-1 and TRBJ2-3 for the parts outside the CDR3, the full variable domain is KAGVTQTPRYLIKTRGQQVTLSCSPISGHRSVSWYQQTPGQGLQFLFEYFSETQRNKGNFPGRFSGRQFSNSRSEMNVSTLELGDSALYLCASSLLGHGADTQYFGPGTRLTVL.

CDR3: CASSLGSAYEQYF. CDR3 nucleotides: TGTGCCAGCAGCTTGGGGTCGGCTTACGAGCAGTACTTC. This chain links TRBV5-6 with TRBJ2-7; no reliable D call. This CDR3 has 13 residues. The ends were cut back, 0 bases at V and 4 bases at J, with 8 bases in the middle. Germline V gives CDR1 SGHDT, CDR2 YYEEEE.

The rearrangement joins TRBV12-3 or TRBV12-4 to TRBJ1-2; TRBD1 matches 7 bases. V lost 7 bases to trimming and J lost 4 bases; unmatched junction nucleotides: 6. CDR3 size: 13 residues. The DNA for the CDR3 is TGTGCCAGCACCCCGACAGGGAGCTATGGCTACACCTTC. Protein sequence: CASTPTGSYGYTF.

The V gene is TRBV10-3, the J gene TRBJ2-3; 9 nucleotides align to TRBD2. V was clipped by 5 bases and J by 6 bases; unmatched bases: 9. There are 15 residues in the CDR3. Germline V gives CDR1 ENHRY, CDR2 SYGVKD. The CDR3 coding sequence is TGTGCCATCAGTTCGGCGGGGGGGCCATCCGATACGCAGTATTTT. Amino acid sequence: CAISSAGGPSDTQYF.

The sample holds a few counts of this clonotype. The CDR3 loop reads CASSESGEISPLHF. The DNA for the CDR3 is TGTGCCAGCAGTGAATCAGGGGAGATCTCACCCCTCCACTTT. This chain links TRBV25-1 with TRBJ1-6, with D perhaps matching TRBD1 (6 bases). Germline V CDR1 and CDR2: MGHDK, SYGVNS. The V and J ends lost 1 base and 10 bases respectively, with 11 bases between them. This CDR3 is built from 14 residues.

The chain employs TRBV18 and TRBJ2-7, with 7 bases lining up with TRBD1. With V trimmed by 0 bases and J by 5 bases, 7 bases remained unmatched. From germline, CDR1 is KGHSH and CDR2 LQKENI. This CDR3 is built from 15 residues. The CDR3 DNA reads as TGTGCCAGCTCACCACCTTGGACAGGTCGGGACGAGCAGTACTTC. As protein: CASSPPWTGRDEQYF.

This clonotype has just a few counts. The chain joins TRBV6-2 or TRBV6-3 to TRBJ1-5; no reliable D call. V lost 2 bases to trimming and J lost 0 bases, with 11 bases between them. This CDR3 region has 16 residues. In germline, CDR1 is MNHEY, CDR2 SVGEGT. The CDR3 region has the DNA TGTGCCAGCAGTTACAGGACGGGTTATAGCAATCAGCCCCAGCATTTT. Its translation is CASSYRTGYSNQPQHF.

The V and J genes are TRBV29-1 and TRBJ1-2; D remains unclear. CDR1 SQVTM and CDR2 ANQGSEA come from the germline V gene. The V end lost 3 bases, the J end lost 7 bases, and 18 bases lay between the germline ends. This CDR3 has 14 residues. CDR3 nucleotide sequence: TGCAGCGTTGATGGAGTGGACGGAGGCGCTGGCTACACCTTC. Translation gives CSVDGVDGGAGYTF.

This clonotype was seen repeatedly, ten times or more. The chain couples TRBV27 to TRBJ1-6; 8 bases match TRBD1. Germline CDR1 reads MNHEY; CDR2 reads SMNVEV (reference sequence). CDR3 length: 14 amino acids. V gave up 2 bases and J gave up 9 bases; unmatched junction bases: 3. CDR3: CASSLGQGFSPLHF. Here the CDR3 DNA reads TGTGCCAGCAGTTTAGGACAGGGCTTTTCACCCCTCCACTTT.

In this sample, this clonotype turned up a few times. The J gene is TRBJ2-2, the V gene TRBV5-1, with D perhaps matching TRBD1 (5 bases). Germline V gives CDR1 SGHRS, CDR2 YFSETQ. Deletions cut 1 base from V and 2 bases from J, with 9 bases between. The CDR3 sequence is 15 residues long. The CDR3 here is CASSLSGQNTGELFF. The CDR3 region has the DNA TGCGCCAGCAGCTTGTCAGGACAAAACACCGGGGAGCTGTTTTTT.

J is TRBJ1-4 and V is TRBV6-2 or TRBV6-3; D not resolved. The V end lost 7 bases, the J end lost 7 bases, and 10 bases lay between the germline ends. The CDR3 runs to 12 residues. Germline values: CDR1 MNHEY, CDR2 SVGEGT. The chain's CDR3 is CASTDTLEKLFF. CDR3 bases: TGTGCCAGCACCGATACTCTTGAAAAACTGTTTTTT.

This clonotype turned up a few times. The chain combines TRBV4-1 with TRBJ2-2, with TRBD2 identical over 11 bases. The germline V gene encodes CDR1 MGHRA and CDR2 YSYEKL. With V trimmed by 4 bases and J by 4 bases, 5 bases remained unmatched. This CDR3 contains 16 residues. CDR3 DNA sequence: TGCGCCAGCAGCCCCCGACTAGCGGGGACCACCGGGGAGCTGTTTTTT. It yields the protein CASSPRLAGTTGELFF.

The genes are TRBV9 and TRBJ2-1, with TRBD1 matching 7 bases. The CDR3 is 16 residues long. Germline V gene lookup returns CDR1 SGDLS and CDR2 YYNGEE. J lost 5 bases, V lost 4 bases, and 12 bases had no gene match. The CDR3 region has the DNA TGTGCCAGCAGCCTTACGCCCGGGACAGTGAACAATGAGCAGTTCTTC. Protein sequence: CASSLTPGTVNNEQFF.